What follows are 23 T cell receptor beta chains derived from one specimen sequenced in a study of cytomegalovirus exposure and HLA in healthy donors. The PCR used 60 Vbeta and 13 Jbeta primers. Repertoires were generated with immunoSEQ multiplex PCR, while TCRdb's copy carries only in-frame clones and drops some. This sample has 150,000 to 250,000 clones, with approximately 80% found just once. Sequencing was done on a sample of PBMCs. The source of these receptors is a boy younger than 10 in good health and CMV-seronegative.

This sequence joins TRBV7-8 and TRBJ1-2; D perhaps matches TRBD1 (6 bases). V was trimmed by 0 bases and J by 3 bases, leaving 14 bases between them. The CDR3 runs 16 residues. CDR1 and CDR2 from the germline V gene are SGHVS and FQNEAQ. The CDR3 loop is CASSLAGFRGDYGYTF. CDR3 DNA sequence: TGTGCCAGCAGCTTAGCCGGGTTCAGGGGTGACTATGGCTACACCTTC.

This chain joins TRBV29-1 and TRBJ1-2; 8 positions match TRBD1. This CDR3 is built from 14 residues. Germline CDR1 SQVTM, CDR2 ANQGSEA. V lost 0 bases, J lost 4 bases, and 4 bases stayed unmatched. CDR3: CSVEDRGRGYGYTF. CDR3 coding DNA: TGCAGCGTTGAAGACAGGGGGCGCGGCTATGGCTACACCTTC.

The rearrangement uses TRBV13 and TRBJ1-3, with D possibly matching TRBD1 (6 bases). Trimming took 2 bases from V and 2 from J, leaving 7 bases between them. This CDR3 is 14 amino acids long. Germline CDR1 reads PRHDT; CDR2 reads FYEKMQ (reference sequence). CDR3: CASSLTGPGNTIYF. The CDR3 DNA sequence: TGTGCCAGCAGCTTAACAGGGCCTGGAAACACCATATATTTT.

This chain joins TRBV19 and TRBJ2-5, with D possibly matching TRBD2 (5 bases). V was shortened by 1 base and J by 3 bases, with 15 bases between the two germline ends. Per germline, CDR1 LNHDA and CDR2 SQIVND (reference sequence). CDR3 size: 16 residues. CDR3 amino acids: CASSIGGGTREETQYF. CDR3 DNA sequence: TGTGCCAGTAGTATAGGAGGTGGAACTAGGGAAGAGACCCAGTACTTC.

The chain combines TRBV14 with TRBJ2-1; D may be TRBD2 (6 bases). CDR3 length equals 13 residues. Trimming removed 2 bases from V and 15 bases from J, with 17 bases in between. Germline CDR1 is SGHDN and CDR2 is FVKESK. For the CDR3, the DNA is TGTGCCAGCAGCCAAAAGGGCAGGGAGGCGGTGTTCTTC. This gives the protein CASSQKGREAVFF.

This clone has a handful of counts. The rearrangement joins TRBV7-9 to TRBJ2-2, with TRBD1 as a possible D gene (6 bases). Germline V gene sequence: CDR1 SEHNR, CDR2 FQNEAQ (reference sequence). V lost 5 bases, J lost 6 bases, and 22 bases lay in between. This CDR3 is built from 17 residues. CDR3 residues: CASSPRGFGGAPGELFF. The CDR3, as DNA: TGTGCCAGCAGCCCTCGGGGTTTTGGGGGCGCCCCCGGGGAGCTGTTTTTT. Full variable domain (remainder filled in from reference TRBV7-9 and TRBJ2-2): DTGVSQNPRHKITKRGQNVTFRCDPISEHNRLYWYRQTLGQGPEFLTYFQNEAQLEKSRLLSDRFSAERPKGSFSTLEIQRTEQGDSAMYLCASSPRGFGGAPGELFFGEGSRLTVL.

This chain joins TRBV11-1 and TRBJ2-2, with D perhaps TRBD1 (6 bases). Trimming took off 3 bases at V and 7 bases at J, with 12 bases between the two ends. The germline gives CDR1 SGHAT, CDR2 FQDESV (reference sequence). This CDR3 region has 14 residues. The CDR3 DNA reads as TGTGCCAGCAGCTTTATAGAGACAGGCGGGGAGCTGTTTTTT. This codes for CASSFIETGGELFF.

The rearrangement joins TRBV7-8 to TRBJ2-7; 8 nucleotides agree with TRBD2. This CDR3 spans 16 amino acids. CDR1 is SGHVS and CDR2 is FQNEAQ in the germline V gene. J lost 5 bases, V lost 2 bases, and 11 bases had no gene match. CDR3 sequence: CASSLNQRGTGHEQYF. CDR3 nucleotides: TGTGCCAGCAGCTTAAACCAGCGGGGGACCGGGCACGAGCAGTACTTC. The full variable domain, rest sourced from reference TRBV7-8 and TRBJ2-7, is GAGVSQSPRYKVAKRGQDVALRCDPISGHVSLFWYQQALGQGPEFLTYFQNEAQLDKSGLPSDRFFAERPEGSVSTLKIQRTQQEDSAVYLCASSLNQRGTGHEQYFGPGTRLTVT.

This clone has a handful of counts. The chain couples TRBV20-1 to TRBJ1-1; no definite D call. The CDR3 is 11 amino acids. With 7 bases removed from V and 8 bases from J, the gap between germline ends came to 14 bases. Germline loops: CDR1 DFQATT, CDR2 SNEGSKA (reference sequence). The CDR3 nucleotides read TGCAGTGTACTAGTGATGCGAGAAGCTTTCTTT. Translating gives CSVLVMREAFF.

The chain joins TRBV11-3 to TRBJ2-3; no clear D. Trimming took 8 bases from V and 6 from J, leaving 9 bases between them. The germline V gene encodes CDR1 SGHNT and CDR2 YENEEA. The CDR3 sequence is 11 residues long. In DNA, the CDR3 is TGTGCCAGCGGAAACGGGGATACGCAGTATTTT. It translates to CASGNGDTQYF.

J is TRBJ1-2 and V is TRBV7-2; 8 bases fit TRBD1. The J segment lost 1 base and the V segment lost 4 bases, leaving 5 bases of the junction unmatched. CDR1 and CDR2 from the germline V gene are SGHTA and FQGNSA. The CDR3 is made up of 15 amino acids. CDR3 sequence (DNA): TGTGCCAGCAGCTATAACAGGGGGTTTAACTATGGCTACACCTTC. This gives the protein CASSYNRGFNYGYTF.

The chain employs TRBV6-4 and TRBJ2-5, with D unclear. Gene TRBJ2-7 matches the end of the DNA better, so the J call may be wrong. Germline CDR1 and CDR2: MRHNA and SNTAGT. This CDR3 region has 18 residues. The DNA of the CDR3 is TGTGCCAGCAGGACCCACTTGTTGTTAGACCGACAATTTGACGAGCAGTACTTC. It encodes CASRTHLLLDRQFDEQYF.

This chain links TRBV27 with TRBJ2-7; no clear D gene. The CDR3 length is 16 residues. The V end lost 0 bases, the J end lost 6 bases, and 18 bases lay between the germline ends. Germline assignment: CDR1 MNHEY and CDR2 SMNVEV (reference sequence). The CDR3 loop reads CASSLSGLGILSEQYF. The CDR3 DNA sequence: TGTGCCAGCAGTTTATCCGGATTGGGCATACTTAGCGAGCAGTACTTC.

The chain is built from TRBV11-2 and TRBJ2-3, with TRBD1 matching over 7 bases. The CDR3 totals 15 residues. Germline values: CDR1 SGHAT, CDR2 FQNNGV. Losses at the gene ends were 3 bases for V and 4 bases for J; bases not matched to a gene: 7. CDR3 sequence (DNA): TGTGCCAGCAGCTTTGGACAGGCCCCGCCAGATACGCAGTATTTT. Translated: CASSFGQAPPDTQYF.

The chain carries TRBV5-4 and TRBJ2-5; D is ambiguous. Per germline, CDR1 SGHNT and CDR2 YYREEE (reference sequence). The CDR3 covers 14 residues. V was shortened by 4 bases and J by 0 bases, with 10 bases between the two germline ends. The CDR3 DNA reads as TGTGCCAGCAGCGATGGGCAGTACCAAGAGACCCAGTACTTC. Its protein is CASSDGQYQETQYF.

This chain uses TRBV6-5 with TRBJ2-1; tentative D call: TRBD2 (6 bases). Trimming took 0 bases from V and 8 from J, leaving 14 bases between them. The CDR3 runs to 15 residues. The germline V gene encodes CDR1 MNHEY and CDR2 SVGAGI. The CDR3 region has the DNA TGTGCCAGCAGTTACTCGAATCCACCGGGGGATGAGCAGTTCTTC. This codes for CASSYSNPPGDEQFF.

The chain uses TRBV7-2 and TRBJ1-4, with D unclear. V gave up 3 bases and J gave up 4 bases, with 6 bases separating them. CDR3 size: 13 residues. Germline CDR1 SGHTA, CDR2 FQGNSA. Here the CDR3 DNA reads TGTGCCAGCAGCTTGAACGGTAATGAAAAACTGTTTTTT. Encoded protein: CASSLNGNEKLFF.

CDR3 region: CAWSSDSSYEQYF. DNA of the CDR3: TGTGCCTGGAGTAGCGACTCATCCTACGAGCAGTACTTC. The chain uses TRBV30 and TRBJ2-7; D not certain. This CDR3 region has 13 residues. Germline V CDR1 and CDR2: GTSNPN, SVGIG (reference sequence). The V end was cut by 2 bases, the J end by 1 base, with 9 bases between.

Here the CDR3 DNA reads TGTGCCAGCAGCCTCCCTAGCGGGGGTTGGGATACGCAGTATTTT. Its protein product is CASSLPSGGWDTQYF. The chain uses TRBV7-8 and TRBJ2-3; 10 bases match TRBD2. Germline lookup yields CDR1 SGHVS and CDR2 FQNEAQ. Germline trimming cut 5 bases from V and 6 bases from J; bases unmatched to any gene: 8. CDR3 size: 15 residues.

CDR3 coding DNA: TGCGCCAGCAGCTGGACAGGGGCCGGCGAGCAGTACTTC. Residues: CASSWTGAGEQYF. The rearrangement uses TRBV5-1 and TRBJ2-7; 9 bases line up with TRBD1. The V segment lost 3 bases and the J segment 6 bases; nucleotides outside the gene matches: 4. The CDR3 loop spans 13 amino acids. Germline V gene sequence: CDR1 SGHRS, CDR2 YFSETQ.

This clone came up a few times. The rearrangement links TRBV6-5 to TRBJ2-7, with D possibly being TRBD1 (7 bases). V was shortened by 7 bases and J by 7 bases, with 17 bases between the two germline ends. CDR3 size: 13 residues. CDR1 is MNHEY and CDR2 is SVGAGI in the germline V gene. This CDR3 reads CASTSKGAGEQYF. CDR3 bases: TGTGCCAGCACCTCCAAGGGGGCGGGGGAGCAGTACTTC.

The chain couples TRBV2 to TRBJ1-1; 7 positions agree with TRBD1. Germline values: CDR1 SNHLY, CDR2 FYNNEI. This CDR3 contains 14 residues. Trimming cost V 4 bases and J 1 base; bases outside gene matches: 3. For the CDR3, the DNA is TGTGCCAGCAGTGCACAGGGGAAGAACACTGAAGCTTTCTTT. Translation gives CASSAQGKNTEAFF.

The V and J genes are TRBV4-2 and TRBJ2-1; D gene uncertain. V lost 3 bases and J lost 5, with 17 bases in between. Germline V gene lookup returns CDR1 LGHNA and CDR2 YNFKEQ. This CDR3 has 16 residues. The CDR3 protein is CASSHSTRILDNEQFF. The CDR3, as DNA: TGTGCCAGCAGCCATTCTACAAGAATTCTAGACAATGAGCAGTTCTTC.